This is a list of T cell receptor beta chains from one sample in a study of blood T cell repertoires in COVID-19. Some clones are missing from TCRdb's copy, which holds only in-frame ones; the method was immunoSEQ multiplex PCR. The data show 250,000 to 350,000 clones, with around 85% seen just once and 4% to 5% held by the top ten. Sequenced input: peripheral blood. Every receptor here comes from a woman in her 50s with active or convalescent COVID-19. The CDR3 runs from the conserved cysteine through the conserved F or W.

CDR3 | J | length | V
CATSRALGLPNEQFF | TRBJ2-1 | 15 | TRBV15
CASSRGSGETQYF | TRBJ2-5 | 13 | TRBV5-5
CASSQWTISYNEQFF | TRBJ2-1 | 15 | TRBV6-5
CASSWEAASSYNEQFF | TRBJ2-1 | 16 | TRBV5-1
CASSSDRGTEAFF | TRBJ1-1 | 13 | TRBV7-2
CASSLHAGTEGYEQYF | TRBJ2-7 | 16 | TRBV28
CASSTPRTGRGYTF | TRBJ1-2 | 14 | TRBV19
CASSLGTPPYEQYF | TRBJ2-7 | 14 | TRBV7-2
CASSLYSYNEKLFF | TRBJ1-4 | 14 | TRBV5-1
CASSPSGQGNSPLHF | TRBJ1-6 | 15 | TRBV3-1/TRBV3-2
CASSRNNRGRGETQYF | TRBJ2-5 | 16 | TRBV4-1
CASSKGGGRGDTQYF | TRBJ2-3 | 15 | TRBV21-1
CAGGGGENTGELFF | TRBJ2-2 | 14 | TRBV28
CASSFSTNTEAFF | TRBJ1-1 | 13 | TRBV27
CASSQVGAGYSSGNTIYF | TRBJ1-3 | 18 | TRBV3-1/TRBV3-2
CASSEYGGRLGYTF | TRBJ1-2 | 14 | TRBV6-1
CAIVGGGGTEAFF | TRBJ1-1 | 13 | TRBV10-3
CASSWTGMNTEAFF | TRBJ1-1 | 14 | TRBV13
CASSLGQGAAEAFF | TRBJ1-1 | 14 | TRBV5-6
CASSQLQGGSTDTQYF | TRBJ2-3 | 16 | TRBV4-2
CASSAKRTGFSYEQYF | TRBJ2-7 | 16 | TRBV19
CASSYDRLEWGGELFF | TRBJ2-2 | 16 | TRBV7-3